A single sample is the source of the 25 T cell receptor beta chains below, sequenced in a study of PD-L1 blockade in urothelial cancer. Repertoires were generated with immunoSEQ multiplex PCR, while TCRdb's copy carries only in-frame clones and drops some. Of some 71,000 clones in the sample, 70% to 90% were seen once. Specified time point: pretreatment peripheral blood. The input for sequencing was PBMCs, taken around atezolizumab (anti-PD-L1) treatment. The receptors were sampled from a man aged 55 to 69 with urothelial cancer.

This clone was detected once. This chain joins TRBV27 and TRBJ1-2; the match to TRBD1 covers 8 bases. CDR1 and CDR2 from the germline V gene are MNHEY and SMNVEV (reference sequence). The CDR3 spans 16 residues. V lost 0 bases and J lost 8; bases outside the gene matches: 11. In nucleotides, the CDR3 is TGTGCCAGCAGTTTATCCGACAGGGGTGGCCCGGGGGGCTACACCTTC. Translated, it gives CASSLSDRGGPGGYTF.

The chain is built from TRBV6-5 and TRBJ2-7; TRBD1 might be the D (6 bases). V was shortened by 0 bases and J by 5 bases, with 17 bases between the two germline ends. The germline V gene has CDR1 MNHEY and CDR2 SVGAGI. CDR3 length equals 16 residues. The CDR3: CASSYSLGAGPNEQYF. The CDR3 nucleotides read TGTGCCAGCAGTTACTCTCTGGGGGCAGGGCCCAACGAGCAGTACTTC.

In DNA form, the CDR3 reads TGCGCCAGCAGTGATGGAGGAAACTATGGCTACACCTTC. Translated, it gives CASSDGGNYGYTF. The chain carries TRBV10-2 and TRBJ1-2; no reliable D call. Trimming left V 3 bases short and J 2 bases short, with 7 bases between. Germline V gene sequence: CDR1 WSHSY, CDR2 SAAADI. CDR3 length equals 13 residues.

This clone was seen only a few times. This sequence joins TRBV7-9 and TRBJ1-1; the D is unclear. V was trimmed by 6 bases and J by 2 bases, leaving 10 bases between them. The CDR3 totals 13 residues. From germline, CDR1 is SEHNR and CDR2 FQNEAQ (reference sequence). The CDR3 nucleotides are TGTGCCAGCAGGTTCCCCATTAACACTGAAGCTTTCTTT. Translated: CASRFPINTEAFF. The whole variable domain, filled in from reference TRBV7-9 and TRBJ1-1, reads DTGVSQNPRHKITKRGQNVTFRCDPISEHNRLYWYRQTLGQGPEFLTYFQNEAQLEKSRLLSDRFSAERPKGSFSTLEIQRTEQGDSAMYLCASRFPINTEAFFGQGTRLTVV.

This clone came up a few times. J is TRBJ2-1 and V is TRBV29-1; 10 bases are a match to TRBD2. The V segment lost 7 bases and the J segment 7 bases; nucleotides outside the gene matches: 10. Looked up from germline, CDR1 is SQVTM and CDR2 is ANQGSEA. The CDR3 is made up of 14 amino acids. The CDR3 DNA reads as TGCAGCGGGGCCCAGCGGGGGGGCCGAAATGAGCAGTTCTTC. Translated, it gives CSGAQRGGRNEQFF.

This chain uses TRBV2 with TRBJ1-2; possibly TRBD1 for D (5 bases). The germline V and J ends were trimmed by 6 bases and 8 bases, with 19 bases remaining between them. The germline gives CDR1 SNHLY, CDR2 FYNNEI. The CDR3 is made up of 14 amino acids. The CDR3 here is CASREEGQKGGYTF. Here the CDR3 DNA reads TGTGCCAGCAGGGAGGAGGGGCAAAAGGGAGGCTACACCTTC. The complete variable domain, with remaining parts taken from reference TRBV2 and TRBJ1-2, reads EPEVTQTPSHQVTQMGQEVILRCVPISNHLYFYWYRQILGQKVEFLVSFYNNEISEKSEIFDDQFSVERPDGSNFTLKIRSTKLEDSAMYFCASREEGQKGGYTFGSGTRLTVV.

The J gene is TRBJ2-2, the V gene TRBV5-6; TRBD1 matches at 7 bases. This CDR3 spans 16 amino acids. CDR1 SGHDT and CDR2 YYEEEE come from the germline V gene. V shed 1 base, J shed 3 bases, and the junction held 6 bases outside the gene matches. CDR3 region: CASSLMRGRYTGELFF. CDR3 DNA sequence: TGTGCCAGCAGCTTGATGAGGGGGCGGTACACCGGGGAGCTGTTTTTT.

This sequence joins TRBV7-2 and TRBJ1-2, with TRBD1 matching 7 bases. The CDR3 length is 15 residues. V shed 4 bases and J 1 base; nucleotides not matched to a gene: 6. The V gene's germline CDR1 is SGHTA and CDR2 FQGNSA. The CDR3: CASSSMTGLNYGYTF. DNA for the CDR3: TGTGCCAGCAGCTCCATGACAGGGCTTAACTATGGCTACACCTTC. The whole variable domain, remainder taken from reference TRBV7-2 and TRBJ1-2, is GAGVSQSPSNKVTEKGKDVELRCDPISGHTALYWYRQSLGQGLEFLIYFQGNSAPDKSGLPSDRFSAERTGGSVSTLTIQRTQQEDSAVYLCASSSMTGLNYGYTFGSGTRLTVV.

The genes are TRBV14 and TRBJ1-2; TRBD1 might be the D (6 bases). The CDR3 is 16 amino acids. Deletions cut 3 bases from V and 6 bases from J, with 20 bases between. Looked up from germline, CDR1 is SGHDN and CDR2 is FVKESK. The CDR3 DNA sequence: TGTGCCAGCAGCCAGGTCGGGGGGGCACGACGTCATGGCTACACCTTC. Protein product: CASSQVGGARRHGYTF.

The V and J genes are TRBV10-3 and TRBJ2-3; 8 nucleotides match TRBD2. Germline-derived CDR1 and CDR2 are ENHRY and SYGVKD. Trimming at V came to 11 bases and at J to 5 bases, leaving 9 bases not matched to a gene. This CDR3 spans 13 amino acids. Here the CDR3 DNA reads TGTGCCGTCGTAGCGGGGACCGGAGATACGCAGTATTTT. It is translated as CAVVAGTGDTQYF.

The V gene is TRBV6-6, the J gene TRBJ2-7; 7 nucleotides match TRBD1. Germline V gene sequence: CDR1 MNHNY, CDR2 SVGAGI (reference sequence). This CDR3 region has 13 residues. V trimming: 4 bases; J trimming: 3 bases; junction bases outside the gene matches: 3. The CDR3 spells CASSSGQNYEQYF. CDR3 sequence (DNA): TGTGCCAGCAGTTCGGGACAGAACTACGAGCAGTACTTC.

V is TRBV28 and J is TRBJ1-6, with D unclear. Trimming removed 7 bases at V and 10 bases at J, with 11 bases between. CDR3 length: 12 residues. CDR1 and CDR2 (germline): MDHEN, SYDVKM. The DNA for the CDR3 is TGTGCCAGCATGGGTATCGGGTCACCCCTCCACTTT. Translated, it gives CASMGIGSPLHF.

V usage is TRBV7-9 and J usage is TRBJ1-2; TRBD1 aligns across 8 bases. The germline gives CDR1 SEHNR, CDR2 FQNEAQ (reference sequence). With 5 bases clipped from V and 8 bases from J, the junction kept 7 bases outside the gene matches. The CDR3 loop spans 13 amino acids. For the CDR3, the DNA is TGTGCCAGCAGCACGCAGGGGGCCCGAGGCTACACCTTC. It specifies CASSTQGARGYTF.

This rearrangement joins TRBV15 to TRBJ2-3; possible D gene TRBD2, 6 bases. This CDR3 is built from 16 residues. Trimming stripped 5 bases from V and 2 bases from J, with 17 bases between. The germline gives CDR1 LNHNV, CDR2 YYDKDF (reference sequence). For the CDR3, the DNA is TGTGCCACCAGCGGAAGACGGAGGGGAAACACAGATACGCAGTATTTT. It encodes CATSGRRRGNTDTQYF.

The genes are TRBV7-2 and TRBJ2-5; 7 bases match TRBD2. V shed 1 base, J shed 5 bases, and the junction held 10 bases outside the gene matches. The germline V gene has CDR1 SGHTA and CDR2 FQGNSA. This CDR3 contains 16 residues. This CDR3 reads CASSLGRGLNGETQYF. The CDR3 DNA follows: TGTGCCAGCAGCTTAGGGCGGGGGTTAAACGGGGAGACCCAGTACTTC.

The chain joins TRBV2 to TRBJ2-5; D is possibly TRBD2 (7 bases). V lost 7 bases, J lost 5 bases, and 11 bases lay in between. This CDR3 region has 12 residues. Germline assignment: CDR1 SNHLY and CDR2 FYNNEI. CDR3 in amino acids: CASNRGAETQYF. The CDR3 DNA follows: TGTGCCAGCAACCGGGGGGCGGAGACCCAGTACTTC.

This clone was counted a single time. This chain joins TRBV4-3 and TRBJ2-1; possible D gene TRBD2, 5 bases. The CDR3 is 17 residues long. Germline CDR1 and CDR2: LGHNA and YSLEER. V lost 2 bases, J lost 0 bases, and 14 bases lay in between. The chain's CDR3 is CASSQIEAVYSYNEQFF. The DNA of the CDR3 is TGCGCCAGCAGCCAAATAGAAGCGGTGTACTCCTACAATGAGCAGTTCTTC.

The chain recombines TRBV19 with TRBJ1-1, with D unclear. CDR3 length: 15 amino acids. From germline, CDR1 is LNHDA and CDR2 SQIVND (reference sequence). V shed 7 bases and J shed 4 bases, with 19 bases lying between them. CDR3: CASTRAAGRGTEAFF. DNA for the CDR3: TGTGCCAGTACAAGAGCAGCGGGTCGAGGCACTGAAGCTTTCTTT. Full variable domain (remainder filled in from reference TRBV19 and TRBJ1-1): DGGITQSPKYLFRKEGQNVTLSCEQNLNHDAMYWYRQDPGQGLRLIYYSQIVNDFQKGDIAEGYSVSREKKESFPLTVTSAQKNPTAFYLCASTRAAGRGTEAFFGQGTRLTVV.

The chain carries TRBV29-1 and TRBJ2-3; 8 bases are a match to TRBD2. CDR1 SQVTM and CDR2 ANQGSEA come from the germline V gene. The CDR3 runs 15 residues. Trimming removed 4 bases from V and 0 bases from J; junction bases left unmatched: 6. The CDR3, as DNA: TGCAGCGTTGTCGCGGGGGGAGATAGCACAGATACGCAGTATTTT. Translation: CSVVAGGDSTDTQYF.

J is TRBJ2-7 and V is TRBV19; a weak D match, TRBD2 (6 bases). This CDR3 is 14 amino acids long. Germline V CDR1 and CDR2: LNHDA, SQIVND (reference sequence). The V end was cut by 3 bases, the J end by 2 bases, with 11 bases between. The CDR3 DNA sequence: TGTGCCAGTAGTATCTCGGGAGTCCCCTACGAGCAGTACTTC. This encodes CASSISGVPYEQYF. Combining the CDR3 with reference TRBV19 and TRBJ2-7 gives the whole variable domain DGGITQSPKYLFRKEGQNVTLSCEQNLNHDAMYWYRQDPGQGLRLIYYSQIVNDFQKGDIAEGYSVSREKKESFPLTVTSAQKNPTAFYLCASSISGVPYEQYFGPGTRLTVT.

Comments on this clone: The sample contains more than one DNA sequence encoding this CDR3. The CDR3 nucleotides are TGTGCCAGCAGCCCAAACCGGGGGGGCACCGGGGAGCTGTTTTTT. Translating gives CASSPNRGGTGELFF. The chain has TRBV11-2 and TRBJ2-2; 8 bases are shared with TRBD2. This CDR3 has 15 amino acids. Germline V gene lookup returns CDR1 SGHAT and CDR2 FQNNGV. The junction had 6 bases not matched to a gene; V was cut back by 5 bases and J by 4 bases.

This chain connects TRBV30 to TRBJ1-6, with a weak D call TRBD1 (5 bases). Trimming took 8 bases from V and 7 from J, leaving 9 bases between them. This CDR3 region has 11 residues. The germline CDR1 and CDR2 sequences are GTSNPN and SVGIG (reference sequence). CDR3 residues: CAAGGNSPLHF. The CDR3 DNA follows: TGTGCCGCGGGGGGGAATTCACCCCTCCACTTT. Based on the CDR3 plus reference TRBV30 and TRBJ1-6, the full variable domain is SQTIHQWPATLVQPVGSPLSLECTVEGTSNPNLYWYRQAAGRGLQLLFYSVGIGQISSEVPQNLSASRPQDRQFILSSKKLLLSDSGFYLCAAGGNSPLHFGNGTRLTVT.

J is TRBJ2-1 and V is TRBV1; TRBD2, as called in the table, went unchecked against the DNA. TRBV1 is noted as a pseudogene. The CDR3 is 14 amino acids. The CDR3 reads CTSSHTAGNNAQFF. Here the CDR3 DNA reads TGCACCAGCAGCCACACAGCGGGGAACAATGCGCAGTTCTTC.

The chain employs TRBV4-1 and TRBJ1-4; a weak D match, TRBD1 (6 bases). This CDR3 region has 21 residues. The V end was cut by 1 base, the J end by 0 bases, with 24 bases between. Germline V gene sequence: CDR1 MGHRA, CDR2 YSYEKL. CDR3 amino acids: CASSQVSGVLLGASTNEKLFF. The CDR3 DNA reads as TGCGCCAGCAGCCAAGTCTCGGGCGTTCTACTGGGGGCCTCAACTAATGAAAAACTGTTTTTT.

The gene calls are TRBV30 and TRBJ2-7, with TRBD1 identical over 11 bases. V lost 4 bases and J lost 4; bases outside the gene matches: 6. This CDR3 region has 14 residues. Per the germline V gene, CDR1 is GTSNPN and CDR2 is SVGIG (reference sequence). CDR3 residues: CAWTTGTGGYEQYF. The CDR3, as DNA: TGTGCCTGGACCACCGGGACAGGGGGATACGAGCAGTACTTC. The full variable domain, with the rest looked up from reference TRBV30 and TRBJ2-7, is SQTIHQWPATLVQPVGSPLSLECTVEGTSNPNLYWYRQAAGRGLQLLFYSVGIGQISSEVPQNLSASRPQDRQFILSSKKLLLSDSGFYLCAWTTGTGGYEQYFGPGTRLTVT.